This TCR beta chain was recorded in a study of T cell responses to AZD1222 COVID-19 vaccine. The CDR3 length is 14 residues. Germline V lookup: CDR1 MGHDK, CDR2 SYGVNS. V lost 3 bases and J lost 3, with 8 bases in between. This clone has a handful of counts. Its antigen is still unknown. Produced via immunoSEQ multiplex PCR; TCRdb's table is partial and in-frame only. The sample has some 96,000 clones, about 88% seen once; the top ten hold about 2.8%. General study points: Donors were largely white British and mainly female; clonal diversity was possibly underestimated. Regions 160-218 and 743-854 held dominance among vaccine-associated CD4 TCRs, which spanned spike.

The sequencing used peripheral blood, collected on day 0 of AZD1222 vaccination. This rearrangement joins TRBV25-1 to TRBJ2-2; no firm D call. The sequence was obtained from an adult in good health. The DNA for the CDR3 is TGTGCCAGCAGTGAGGGGTTGGACACCGGGGAGCTGTTTTTT. As protein: CASSEGLDTGELFF.